What follows are 18 T cell receptor beta chains derived from one specimen sequenced in a study of blood T cell repertoires in COVID-19. The protocol was immunoSEQ multiplex PCR, while the TCRdb copy is restricted to in-frame clones and leaves out a portion. This table holds around 60,000 clones, around 73% found once. Material for sequencing was peripheral blood. Receptors originate from an elderly man with active or convalescent COVID-19.

This chain joins TRBV5-1 and TRBJ2-2, with D perhaps TRBD2 (6 bases). This CDR3 has 14 residues. The V gene lost 6 bases and the J gene lost 7 bases, with 16 bases spanning the gap. Germline V gene sequence: CDR1 SGHRS, CDR2 YFSETQ. CDR3 in DNA: TGCGCCAGCAAGGTGACGGGGACTGGCGGGGAGCTGTTTTTT. It is translated as CASKVTGTGGELFF.

The chain employs TRBV5-4 and TRBJ1-4; 9 bases line up with TRBD1. V lost 3 bases, J lost 8 bases, and 8 bases stayed unmatched. This CDR3 is 15 amino acids long. CDR1 SGHNT and CDR2 YYREEE come from the germline V gene (reference sequence). CDR3 in DNA: TGTGCCAGCAGCTCGGGAGGGACAGGGCGCGAAAAACTGTTTTTT. Protein product: CASSSGGTGREKLFF.

This clone has only a few counts. The V gene is TRBV5-1, the J gene TRBJ1-6; possible D gene TRBD1, 6 bases. The length of the CDR3 is 15 residues. Trimming left V 1 base short and J 7 bases short, with 12 bases between. Germline CDR1 SGHRS, CDR2 YFSETQ. The CDR3 DNA reads TGCGCCAGCAGCTTGCAGGGGCACGGGAATTCACCCCTCCACTTT. Protein product: CASSLQGHGNSPLHF.

For this clone: Other DNA sequences in this specimen translate into the identical CDR3. The V and J genes are TRBV5-1 and TRBJ2-1; TRBD1 matches at 9 bases. Germline loops: CDR1 SGHRS, CDR2 YFSETQ. Trimming removed 0 bases from V and 5 bases from J; junction bases left unmatched: 3. The CDR3 contains 15 residues. This CDR3 is CASSLGTGEHNEQFF. The CDR3 nucleotides read TGCGCCAGCAGCTTGGGGACAGGGGAACACAATGAGCAGTTCTTC.

V is TRBV30 and J is TRBJ2-7; 10 bases map to TRBD2. With V trimmed by 3 bases and J by 1 base, 15 bases remained unmatched. The CDR3 extends over 18 amino acids. From germline, CDR1 is GTSNPN and CDR2 SVGIG (reference sequence). CDR3 nucleotides: TGTGCCTGGAGAGCGCTCGACCTAGCGGGAGAGCCATCCTACGAGCAGTACTTC. Amino acid sequence: CAWRALDLAGEPSYEQYF.

This chain joins TRBV7-2 and TRBJ1-3; TRBD1 matches 7 bases. V gave up 8 bases and J gave up 3 bases; unmatched junction bases: 4. Germline CDR1 reads SGHTA; CDR2 reads FQGNSA. This CDR3 is 13 amino acids long. The CDR3 DNA sequence: TGTGCCAGCTCAACAGGGGATGGAAACACCATATATTTT. Its translation: CASSTGDGNTIYF.

The chain is built from TRBV27 and TRBJ2-7; TRBD1 aligns across 11 bases. Germline CDR1 is MNHEY and CDR2 is SMNVEV (reference sequence). J was trimmed by 4 bases and V by 4 bases; bases with no gene match: 6. The CDR3 runs 15 residues. The CDR3 protein is CASSSPGQGGYEQYF. CDR3 sequence (DNA): TGTGCCAGCAGTTCGCCGGGACAGGGGGGTTACGAGCAGTACTTC.

On this clone: At one end, the junction sequence differs from germline, possibly due to a read error. This sequence joins TRBV6-2 or TRBV6-3 and TRBJ2-1; D is unclear. This CDR3 has 12 amino acids. Per the germline V gene, CDR1 is MNHEY and CDR2 is SVGEGT. The DNA for the CDR3 is TGTGCCAGCAGTAACTCTAGAGGTCGGCAGTTCTTC. This codes for CASSNSRGRQFF.

This rearrangement joins TRBV5-1 to TRBJ2-1, with a possible D match to TRBD2 (6 bases). The CDR3 runs to 17 residues. Looked up from germline, CDR1 is SGHRS and CDR2 is YFSETQ. V was trimmed by 3 bases and J by 2 bases, leaving 18 bases between them. CDR3 in DNA: TGCGCCAGCAGCTGGGTCGGCGGGGTTGTACCCTACAATGAGCAGTTCTTC. This gives the protein CASSWVGGVVPYNEQFF.

The chain couples TRBV2 to TRBJ2-2, with 10 bases that match TRBD1. Trimming at V came to 0 bases and at J to 7 bases, leaving 2 bases not matched to a gene. There are 15 residues in the CDR3. Germline loops: CDR1 SNHLY, CDR2 FYNNEI. The CDR3 nucleotides are TGTGCCAGCAGTGAAGCGGGGACAGGGGTCGGGGAGCTGTTTTTT. This encodes CASSEAGTGVGELFF.

This chain links TRBV7-9 with TRBJ2-3, with D tentatively TRBD1 (6 bases). The V gene's germline CDR1 is SEHNR and CDR2 FQNEAQ (reference sequence). The CDR3 sequence is 15 residues long. The V end was cut by 2 bases, the J end by 5 bases, with 14 bases between. The CDR3 region is CASSLKPGEKDTQYF. CDR3 DNA sequence: TGTGCCAGCAGCTTAAAGCCAGGGGAAAAAGATACGCAGTATTTT.

The V gene is TRBV5-3, the J gene TRBJ2-3, with D possibly matching TRBD2 (5 bases). TRBV5-3 falls under the ORF class, with uncertain function. The V end was cut by 1 base, the J end by 2 bases, with 14 bases between. CDR3 length: 16 amino acids. The CDR3 DNA follows: TGTGCCAGAAGCTTGTGGTTTGGACGGGACACAGATACGCAGTATTTT. Encoded protein: CARSLWFGRDTDTQYF.

The chain joins TRBV3-1 (or the pseudogene TRBV3-2) to TRBJ2-2, with D unclear. V was shortened by 2 bases and J by 4 bases, with 5 bases between the two germline ends. The CDR3 runs 13 residues. From germline, CDR1 is LGHDT and CDR2 YNNKEL (reference sequence). The chain's CDR3 is CASSQPPTGELFF. In nucleotides, the CDR3 is TGTGCCAGCAGCCAACCTCCCACCGGGGAGCTGTTTTTT.

This chain connects TRBV5-1 to TRBJ1-3; unclear D gene. Per the germline V gene, CDR1 is SGHRS and CDR2 is YFSETQ. The V end lost 2 bases, the J end lost 6 bases, and 15 bases lay between the germline ends. The CDR3 extends over 15 amino acids. The CDR3 here is CASSFGGGGKNTIYF. CDR3 coding DNA: TGCGCCAGCAGCTTCGGCGGAGGAGGAAAAAACACCATATATTTT.

This clone turned up a few times. The chain has TRBV5-1 and TRBJ1-6; D remains unclear. V lost 0 bases, J lost 9 bases, and 10 bases lay in between. Germline assignment: CDR1 SGHRS and CDR2 YFSETQ. This CDR3 is built from 14 residues. The CDR3 spells CASSLDRAPSPLHF. DNA of the CDR3: TGCGCCAGCAGCTTGGATCGCGCACCTTCACCCCTCCACTTT.

The chain links TRBV10-3 to TRBJ2-6, with 9 positions matching TRBD2. The CDR3 sequence is 21 residues long. Germline lookup yields CDR1 ENHRY and CDR2 SYGVKD. J was trimmed by 0 bases and V by 4 bases; bases with no gene match: 16. The DNA for the CDR3 is TGTGCCATCAGTGTAGGACTTCTAGCGGGGTCCCCAAACTCTGGGGCCAACGTCCTGACTTTC. Translated: CAISVGLLAGSPNSGANVLTF.

This chain connects TRBV29-1 to TRBJ2-3, with D maybe TRBD2 (7 bases). CDR1 is SQVTM, CDR2 ANQGSEA, per germline. V lost 3 bases to trimming and J lost 1 base, with 11 bases between them. The CDR3 is 14 amino acids. The CDR3 DNA reads TGCAGCGTTGAGAGGGGGGGCGGCACAGATACGCAGTATTTT. Its protein product is CSVERGGGTDTQYF.

The V call is TRBV11-3, the J call TRBJ2-1; TRBD2 matches 13 bases. The CDR3 loop spans 15 amino acids. Trimming took 5 bases from V and 6 from J; bases not matched to a gene: 4. Germline CDR1 is SGHNT and CDR2 is YENEEA. CDR3: CASSRGTSGINEQFF. The CDR3 coding sequence is TGTGCCAGCAGCCGCGGGACTAGCGGGATCAATGAGCAGTTCTTC.